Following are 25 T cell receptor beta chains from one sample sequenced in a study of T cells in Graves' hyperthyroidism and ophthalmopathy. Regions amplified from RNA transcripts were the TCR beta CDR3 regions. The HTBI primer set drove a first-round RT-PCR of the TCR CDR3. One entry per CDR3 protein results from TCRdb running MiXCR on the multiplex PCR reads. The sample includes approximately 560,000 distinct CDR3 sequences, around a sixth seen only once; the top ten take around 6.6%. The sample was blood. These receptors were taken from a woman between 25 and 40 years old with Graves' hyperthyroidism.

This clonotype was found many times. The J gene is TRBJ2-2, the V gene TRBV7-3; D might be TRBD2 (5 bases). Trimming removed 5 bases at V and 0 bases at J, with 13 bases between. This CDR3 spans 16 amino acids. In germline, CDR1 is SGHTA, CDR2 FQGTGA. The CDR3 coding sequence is TGTGCCAGCAGCCAAACTAGGGCCTCGAACACCGGGGAGCTGTTTTTT. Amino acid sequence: CASSQTRASNTGELFF.

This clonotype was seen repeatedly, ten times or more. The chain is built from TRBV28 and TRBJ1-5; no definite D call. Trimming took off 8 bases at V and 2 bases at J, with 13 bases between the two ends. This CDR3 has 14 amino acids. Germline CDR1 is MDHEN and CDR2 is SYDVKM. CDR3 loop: CASVPIRGNQPQHF. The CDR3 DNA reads TGTGCCAGCGTCCCCATCCGGGGCAATCAGCCCCAGCATTTT.

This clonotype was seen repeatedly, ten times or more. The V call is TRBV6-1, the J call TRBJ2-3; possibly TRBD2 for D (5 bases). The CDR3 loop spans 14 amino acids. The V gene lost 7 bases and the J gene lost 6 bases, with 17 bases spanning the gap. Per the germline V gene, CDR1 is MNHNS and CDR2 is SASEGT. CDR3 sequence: CASTPVGGRDTQYF. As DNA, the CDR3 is TGTGCCAGCACCCCAGTTGGAGGCCGGGATACGCAGTATTTT.

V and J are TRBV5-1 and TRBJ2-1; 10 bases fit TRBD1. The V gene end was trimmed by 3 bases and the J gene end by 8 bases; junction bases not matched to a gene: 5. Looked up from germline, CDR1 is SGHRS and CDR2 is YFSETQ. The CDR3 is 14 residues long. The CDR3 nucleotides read TGCGCCAGCAGCTCCGACAGGGGGCGGGATGAGCAGTTCTTC. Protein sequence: CASSSDRGRDEQFF.

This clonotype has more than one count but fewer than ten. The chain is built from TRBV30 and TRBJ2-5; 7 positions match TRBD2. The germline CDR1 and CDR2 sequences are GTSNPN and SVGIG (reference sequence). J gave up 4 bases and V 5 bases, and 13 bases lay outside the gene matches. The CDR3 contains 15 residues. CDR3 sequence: CAWGDRTSYPETQYF. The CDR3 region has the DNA TGTGCCTGGGGTGATCGGACTAGTTATCCAGAGACCCAGTACTTC.

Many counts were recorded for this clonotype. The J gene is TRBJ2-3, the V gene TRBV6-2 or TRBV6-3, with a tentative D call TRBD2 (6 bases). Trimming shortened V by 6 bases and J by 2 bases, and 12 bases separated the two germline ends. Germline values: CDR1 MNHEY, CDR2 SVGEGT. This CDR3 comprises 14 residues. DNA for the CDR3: TGTGCCAGCAGCGGAGGGTTGGACACAGATACGCAGTATTTT. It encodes CASSGGLDTDTQYF.

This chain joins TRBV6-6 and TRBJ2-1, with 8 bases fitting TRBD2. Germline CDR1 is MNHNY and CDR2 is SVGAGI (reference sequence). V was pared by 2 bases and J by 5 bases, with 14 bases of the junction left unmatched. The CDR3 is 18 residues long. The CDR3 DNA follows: TGTGCCAGCAGTTACAATGGGGGATCGGCGGGAGGAAACAATGAGCAGTTCTTC. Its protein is CASSYNGGSAGGNNEQFF.

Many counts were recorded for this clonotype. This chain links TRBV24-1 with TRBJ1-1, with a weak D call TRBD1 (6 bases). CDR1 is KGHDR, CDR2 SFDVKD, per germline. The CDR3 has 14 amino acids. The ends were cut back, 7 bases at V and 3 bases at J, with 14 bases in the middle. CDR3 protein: CATRGATRDTEAFF. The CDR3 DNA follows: TGTGCCACCAGGGGGGCGACTAGGGACACTGAAGCTTTCTTT.

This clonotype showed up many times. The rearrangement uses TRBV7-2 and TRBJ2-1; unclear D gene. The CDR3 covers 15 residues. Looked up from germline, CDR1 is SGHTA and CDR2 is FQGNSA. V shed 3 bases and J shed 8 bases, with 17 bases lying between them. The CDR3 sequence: CASSLQSVGIDEQFF. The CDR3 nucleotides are TGTGCCAGCAGCTTGCAGTCCGTAGGGATAGATGAGCAGTTCTTC. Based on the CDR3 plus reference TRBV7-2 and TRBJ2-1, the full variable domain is GAGVSQSPSNKVTEKGKDVELRCDPISGHTALYWYRQSLGQGLEFLIYFQGNSAPDKSGLPSDRFSAERTGGSVSTLTIQRTQQEDSAVYLCASSLQSVGIDEQFFGPGTRLTVL.

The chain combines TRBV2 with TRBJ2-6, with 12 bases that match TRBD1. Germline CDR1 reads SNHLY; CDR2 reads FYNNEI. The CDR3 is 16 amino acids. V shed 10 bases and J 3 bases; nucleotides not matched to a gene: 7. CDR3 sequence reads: CAKSGTGGVGANVLTF. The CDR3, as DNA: TGTGCCAAGTCCGGGACAGGGGGCGTTGGGGCCAACGTCCTGACTTTC. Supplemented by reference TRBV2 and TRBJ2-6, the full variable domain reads EPEVTQTPSHQVTQMGQEVILRCVPISNHLYFYWYRQILGQKVEFLVSFYNNEISEKSEIFDDQFSVERPDGSNFTLKIRSTKLEDSAMYFCAKSGTGGVGANVLTFGAGSRLTVL.

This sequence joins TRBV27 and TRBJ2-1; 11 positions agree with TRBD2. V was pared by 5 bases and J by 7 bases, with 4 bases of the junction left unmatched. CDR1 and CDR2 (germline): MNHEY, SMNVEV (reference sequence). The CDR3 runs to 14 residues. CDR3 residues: CASSMGTSGNEQFF. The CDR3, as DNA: TGTGCCAGCAGTATGGGGACTAGCGGAAATGAGCAGTTCTTC.

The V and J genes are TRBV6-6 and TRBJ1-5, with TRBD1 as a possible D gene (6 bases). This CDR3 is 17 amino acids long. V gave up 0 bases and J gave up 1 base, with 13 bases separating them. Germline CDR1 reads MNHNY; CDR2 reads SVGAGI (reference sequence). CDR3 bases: TGTGCCAGCAGTTACTCAAGGGGGACAAAGAGCAATCAGCCCCAGCATTTT. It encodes CASSYSRGTKSNQPQHF.

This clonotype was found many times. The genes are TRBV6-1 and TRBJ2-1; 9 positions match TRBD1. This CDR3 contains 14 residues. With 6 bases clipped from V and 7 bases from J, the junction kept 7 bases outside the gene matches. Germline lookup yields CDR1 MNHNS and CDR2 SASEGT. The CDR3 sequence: CASSPGQGSNEQFF. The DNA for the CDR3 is TGTGCCAGCAGCCCGGGACAGGGAAGTAATGAGCAGTTCTTC.

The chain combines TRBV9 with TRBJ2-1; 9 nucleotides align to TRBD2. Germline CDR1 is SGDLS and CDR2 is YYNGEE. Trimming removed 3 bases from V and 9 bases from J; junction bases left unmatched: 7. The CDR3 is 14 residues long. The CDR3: CASSDPAGGVEQFF. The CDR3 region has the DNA TGTGCCAGCAGCGACCCCGCGGGAGGGGTTGAGCAGTTCTTC.

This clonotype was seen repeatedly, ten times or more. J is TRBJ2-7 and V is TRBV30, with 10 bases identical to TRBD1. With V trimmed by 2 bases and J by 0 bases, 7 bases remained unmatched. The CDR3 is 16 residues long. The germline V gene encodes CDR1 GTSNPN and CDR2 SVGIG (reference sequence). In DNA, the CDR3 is TGTGCCTGGAGTCACCCGGGACAGGGGACCTCCTACGAGCAGTACTTC. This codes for CAWSHPGQGTSYEQYF.

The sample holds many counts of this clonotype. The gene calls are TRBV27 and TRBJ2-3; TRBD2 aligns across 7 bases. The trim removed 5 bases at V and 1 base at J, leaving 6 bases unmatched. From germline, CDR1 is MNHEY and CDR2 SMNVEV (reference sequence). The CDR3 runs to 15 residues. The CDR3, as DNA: TGTGCCAGCAGTCCCAGCGGGATTGGCACAGATACGCAGTATTTT. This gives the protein CASSPSGIGTDTQYF.

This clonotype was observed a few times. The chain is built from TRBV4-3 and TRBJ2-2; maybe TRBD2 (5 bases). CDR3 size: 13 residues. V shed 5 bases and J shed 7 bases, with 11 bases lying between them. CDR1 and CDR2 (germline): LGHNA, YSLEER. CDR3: CASSVEEGGELFF. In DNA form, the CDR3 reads TGCGCCAGCAGCGTGGAGGAAGGCGGGGAGCTGTTTTTT.

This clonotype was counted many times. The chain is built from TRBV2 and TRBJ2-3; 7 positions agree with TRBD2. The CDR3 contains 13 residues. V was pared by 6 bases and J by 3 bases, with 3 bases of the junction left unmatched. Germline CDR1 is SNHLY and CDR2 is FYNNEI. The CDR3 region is CASREGLTDTQYF. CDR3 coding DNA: TGTGCCAGCAGGGAGGGACTAACAGATACGCAGTATTTT. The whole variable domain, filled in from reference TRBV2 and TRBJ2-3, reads EPEVTQTPSHQVTQMGQEVILRCVPISNHLYFYWYRQILGQKVEFLVSFYNNEISEKSEIFDDQFSVERPDGSNFTLKIRSTKLEDSAMYFCASREGLTDTQYFGPGTRLTVL.

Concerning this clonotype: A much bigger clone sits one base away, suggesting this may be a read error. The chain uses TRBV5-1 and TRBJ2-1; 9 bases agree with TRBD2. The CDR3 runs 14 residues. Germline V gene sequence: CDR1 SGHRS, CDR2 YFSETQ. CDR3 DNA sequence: TGCGCCGGCAGCTTGGGAGCGGGAGGTCGTGAGCAGTTCTTC. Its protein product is CAGSLGAGGREQFF.

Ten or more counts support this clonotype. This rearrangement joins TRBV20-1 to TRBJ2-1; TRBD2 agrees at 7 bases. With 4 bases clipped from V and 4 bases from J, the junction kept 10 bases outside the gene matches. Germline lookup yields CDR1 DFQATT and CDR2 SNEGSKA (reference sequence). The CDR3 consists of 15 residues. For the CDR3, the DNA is TGCAGTGCTATTGACTACGGGAGGTTTTACAATGAGCAGTTCTTC. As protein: CSAIDYGRFYNEQFF.

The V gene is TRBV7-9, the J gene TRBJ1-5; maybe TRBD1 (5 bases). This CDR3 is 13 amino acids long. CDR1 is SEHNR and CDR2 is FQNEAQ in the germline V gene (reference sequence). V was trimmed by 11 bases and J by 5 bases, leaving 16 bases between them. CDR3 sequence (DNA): TGTGCCGGGGCGGACGATCGGGATCAGCCCCAGCATTTT. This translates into CAGADDRDQPQHF.

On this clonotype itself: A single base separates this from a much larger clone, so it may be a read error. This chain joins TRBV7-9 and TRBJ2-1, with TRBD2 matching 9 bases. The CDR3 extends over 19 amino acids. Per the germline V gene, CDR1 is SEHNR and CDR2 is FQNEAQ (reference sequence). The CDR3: CASSLAPSGIMGRVFEQLF. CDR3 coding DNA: TGTGCCAGCAGCTTAGCGCCTAGCGGGATTATGGGAAGAGTTTTTGAGCAGCTCTTC.

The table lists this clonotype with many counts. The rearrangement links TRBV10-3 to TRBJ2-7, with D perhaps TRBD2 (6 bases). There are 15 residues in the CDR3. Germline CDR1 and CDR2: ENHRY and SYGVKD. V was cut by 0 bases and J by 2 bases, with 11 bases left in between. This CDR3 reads CAISESRGTTYEQYF. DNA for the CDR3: TGTGCCATCAGTGAGTCGCGCGGGACCACCTACGAGCAGTACTTC.

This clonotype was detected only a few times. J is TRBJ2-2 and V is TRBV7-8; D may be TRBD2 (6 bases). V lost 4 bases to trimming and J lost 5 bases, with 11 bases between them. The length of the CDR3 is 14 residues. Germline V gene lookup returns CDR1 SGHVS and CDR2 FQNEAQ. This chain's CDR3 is CASSYPGGTGELFF. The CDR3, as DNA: TGTGCCAGCAGCTACCCCGGGGGAACCGGGGAGCTGTTTTTT.

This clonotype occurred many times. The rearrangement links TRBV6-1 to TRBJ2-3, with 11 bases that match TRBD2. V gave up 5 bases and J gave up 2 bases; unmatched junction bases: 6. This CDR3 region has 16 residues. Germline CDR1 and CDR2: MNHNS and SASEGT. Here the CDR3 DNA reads TGTGCCAGCAGTTCGGGACTAGCGGTCTTCACAGATACGCAGTATTTT. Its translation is CASSSGLAVFTDTQYF.